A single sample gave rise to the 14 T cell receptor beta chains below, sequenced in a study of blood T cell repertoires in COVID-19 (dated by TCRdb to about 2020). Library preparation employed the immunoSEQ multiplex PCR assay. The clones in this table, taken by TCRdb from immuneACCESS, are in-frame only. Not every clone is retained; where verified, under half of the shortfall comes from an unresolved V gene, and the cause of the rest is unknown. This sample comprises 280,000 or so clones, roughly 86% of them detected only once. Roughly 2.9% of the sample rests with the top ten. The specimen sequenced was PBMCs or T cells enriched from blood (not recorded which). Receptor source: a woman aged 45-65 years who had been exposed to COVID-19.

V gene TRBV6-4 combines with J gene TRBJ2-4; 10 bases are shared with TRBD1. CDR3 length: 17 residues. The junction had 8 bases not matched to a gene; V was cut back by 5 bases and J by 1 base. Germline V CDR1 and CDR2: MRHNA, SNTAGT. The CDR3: CASSPFGTGAAKNIQYF. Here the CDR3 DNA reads TGTGCCAGCAGTCCCTTTGGGACAGGGGCTGCCAAAAACATTCAGTACTTC.

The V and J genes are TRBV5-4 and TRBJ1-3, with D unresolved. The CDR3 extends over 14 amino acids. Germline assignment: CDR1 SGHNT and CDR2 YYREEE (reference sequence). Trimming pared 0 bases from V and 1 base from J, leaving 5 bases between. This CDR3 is CASSLGASGNTIYF. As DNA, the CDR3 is TGTGCCAGCAGCTTGGGGGCTTCTGGAAACACCATATATTTT.

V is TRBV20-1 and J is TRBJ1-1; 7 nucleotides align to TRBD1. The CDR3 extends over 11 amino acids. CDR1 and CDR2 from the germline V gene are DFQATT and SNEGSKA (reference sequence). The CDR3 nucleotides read TGCAGGAGGGACAGGAACACTGAAGCTTTCTTT. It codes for CRRDRNTEAFF.

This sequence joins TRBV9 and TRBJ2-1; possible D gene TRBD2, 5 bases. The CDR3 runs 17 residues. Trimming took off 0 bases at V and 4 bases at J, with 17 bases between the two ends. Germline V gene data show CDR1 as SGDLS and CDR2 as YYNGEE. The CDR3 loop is CASSVGSQTRIYNEQFF. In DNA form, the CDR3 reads TGTGCCAGCAGCGTAGGGTCCCAAACTAGAATATACAATGAGCAGTTCTTC.

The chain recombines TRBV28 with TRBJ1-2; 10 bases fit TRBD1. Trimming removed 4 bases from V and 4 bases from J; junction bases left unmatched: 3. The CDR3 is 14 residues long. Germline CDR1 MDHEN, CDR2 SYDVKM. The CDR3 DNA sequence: TGTGCCAGCAGTTGGGGGACAGGGGCCTATGGCTACACCTTC. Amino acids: CASSWGTGAYGYTF.

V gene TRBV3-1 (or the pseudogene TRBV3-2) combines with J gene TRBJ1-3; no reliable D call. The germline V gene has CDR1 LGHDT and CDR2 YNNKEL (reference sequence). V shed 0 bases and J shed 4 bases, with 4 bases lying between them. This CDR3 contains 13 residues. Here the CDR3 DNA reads TGTGCCAGCAGCCAAGATCGGGGAAACACCATATATTTT. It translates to CASSQDRGNTIYF.

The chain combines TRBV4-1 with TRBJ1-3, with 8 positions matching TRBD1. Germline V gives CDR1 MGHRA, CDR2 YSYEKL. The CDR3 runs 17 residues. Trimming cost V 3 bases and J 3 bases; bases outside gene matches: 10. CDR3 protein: CASSQPRDRRIGNTIYF. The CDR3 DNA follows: TGCGCCAGCAGCCAGCCACGGGACAGGCGGATTGGAAACACCATATATTTT.

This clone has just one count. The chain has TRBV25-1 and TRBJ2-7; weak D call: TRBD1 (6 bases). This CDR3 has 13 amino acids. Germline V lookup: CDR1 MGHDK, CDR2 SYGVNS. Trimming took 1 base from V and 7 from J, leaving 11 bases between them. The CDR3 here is CASSESTGREQYF. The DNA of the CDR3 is TGTGCCAGCAGTGAATCCACAGGGCGAGAGCAGTACTTC.

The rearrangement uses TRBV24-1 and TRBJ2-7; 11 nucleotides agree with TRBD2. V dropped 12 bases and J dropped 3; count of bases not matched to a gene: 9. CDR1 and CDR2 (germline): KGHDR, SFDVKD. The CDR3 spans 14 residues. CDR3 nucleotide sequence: TGTGCCGCCCCGACTAGCGGGATGAACTACGAGCAGTACTTC. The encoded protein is CAAPTSGMNYEQYF.

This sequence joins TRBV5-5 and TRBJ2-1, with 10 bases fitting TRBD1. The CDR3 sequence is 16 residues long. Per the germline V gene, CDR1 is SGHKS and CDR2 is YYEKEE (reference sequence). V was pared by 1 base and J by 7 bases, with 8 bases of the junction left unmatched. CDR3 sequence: CASSLSGTGARNEQFF. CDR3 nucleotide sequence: TGTGCCAGCAGCTTGTCGGGGACAGGGGCGAGGAATGAGCAGTTCTTC. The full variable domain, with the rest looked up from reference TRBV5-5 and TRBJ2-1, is DAGVTQSPTHLIKTRGQQVTLRCSPISGHKSVSWYQQVLGQGPQFIFQYYEKEERGRGNFPDRFSARQFPNYSSELNVNALLLGDSALYLCASSLSGTGARNEQFFGPGTRLTVL.

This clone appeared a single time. CDR3 in DNA: TGTGCCAGTAGTCCTAGCGGGGGGGCCTTCACCGGGGAGCTGTTTTTT. Its translation: CASSPSGGAFTGELFF. This chain links TRBV19 with TRBJ2-2; 12 bases agree with TRBD2. The CDR3 totals 16 residues. Looked up from germline, CDR1 is LNHDA and CDR2 is SQIVND (reference sequence). The ends lost 5 bases at V and 4 bases at J; junction bases unmatched: 5.

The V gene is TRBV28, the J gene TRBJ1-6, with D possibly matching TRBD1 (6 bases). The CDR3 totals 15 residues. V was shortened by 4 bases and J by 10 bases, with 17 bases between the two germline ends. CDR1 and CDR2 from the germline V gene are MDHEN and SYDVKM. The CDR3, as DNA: TGTGCCAGCAGTTCCCCTGGGACACTCCCGTCACCCCTCCACTTT. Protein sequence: CASSSPGTLPSPLHF.

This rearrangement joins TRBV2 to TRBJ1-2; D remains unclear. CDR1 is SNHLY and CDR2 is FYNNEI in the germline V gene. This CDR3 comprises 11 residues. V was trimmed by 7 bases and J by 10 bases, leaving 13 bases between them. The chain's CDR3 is CASKRSTDYTF. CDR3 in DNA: TGTGCCAGCAAGAGGTCGACGGACTACACCTTC.

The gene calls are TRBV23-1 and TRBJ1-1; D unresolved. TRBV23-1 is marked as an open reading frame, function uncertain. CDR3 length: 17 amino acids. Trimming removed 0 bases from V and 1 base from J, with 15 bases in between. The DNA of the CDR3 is TGCGCCAGCAGTCAATCTTGGAGCCCTTACGCGAACACTGAAGCTTTCTTT. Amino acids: CASSQSWSPYANTEAFF.